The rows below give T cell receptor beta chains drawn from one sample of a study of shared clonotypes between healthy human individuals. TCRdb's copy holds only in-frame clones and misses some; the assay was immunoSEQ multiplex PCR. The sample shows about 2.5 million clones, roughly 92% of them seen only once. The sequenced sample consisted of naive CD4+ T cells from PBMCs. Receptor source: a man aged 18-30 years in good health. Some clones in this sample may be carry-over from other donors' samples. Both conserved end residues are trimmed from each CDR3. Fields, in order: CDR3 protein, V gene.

ASSDSGQVEAF | TRBV10-2
ASSAGSVTNEKLF | TRBV19
ASSTNRGPGYGNTIY | TRBV19
ASRYDRVAGELF | TRBV6-1
ASSLLLTPQDEQF | TRBV28
ASSYDGKRETQY | TRBV28
ASSEKGSWYNEQF | TRBV2
ATSTGGPYEQY | TRBV6-6
ASSARGVRSGEKLF | TRBV9
ASSSLDGRTANYGYT | TRBV5-1
ASSRTGTEAF | TRBV6-5
AISETLPGQRGLAGVEQY | TRBV10-3
ASSLGAADTQY | TRBV7-9
ASSLGLAGGPYEDTQY | TRBV7-2
ASSPQEAQDGYT | TRBV7-9
ASRISGSGADTQY | TRBV14
ASEADYNEQF | TRBV10-3
ASSLGGTPQETQY | TRBV5-1
ASSRTGTGASYEQY | TRBV5-1
ASSQGLPETQY | TRBV4-1
ASSLDYFQGGTDTQY | TRBV5-1
ASSLFGSKGAIMNTEAF | TRBV28
ASSLEEARGRTGELF | TRBV11-3
ASSTGSPGAGELF | TRBV28
ASSTTSGTDTQY | TRBV6-1
ASSRRTMANYGYT | TRBV28
ASSLGTGGSEAF | TRBV28
AISDASGSSRGEQY | TRBV10-3
ASTLTGKNTEAF | TRBV2